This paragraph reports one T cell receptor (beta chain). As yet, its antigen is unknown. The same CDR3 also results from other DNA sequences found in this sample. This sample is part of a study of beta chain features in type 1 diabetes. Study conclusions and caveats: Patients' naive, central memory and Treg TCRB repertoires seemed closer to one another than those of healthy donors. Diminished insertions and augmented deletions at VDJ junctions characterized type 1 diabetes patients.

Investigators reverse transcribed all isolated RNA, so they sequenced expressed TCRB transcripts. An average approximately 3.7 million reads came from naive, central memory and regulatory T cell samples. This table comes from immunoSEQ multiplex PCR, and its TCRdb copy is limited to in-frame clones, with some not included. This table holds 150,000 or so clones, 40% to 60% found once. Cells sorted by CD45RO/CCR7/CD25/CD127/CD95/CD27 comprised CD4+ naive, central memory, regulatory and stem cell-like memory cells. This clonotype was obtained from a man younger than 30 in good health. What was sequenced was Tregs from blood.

DNA for the CDR3: TGTGCCAGCAGCCCAAGGGGGTACGAGCAGTACTTC. Protein: CASSPRGYEQYF. The chain uses TRBV7-2 and TRBJ2-7; perhaps TRBD1 as D (6 bases). Germline values: CDR1 SGHTA, CDR2 FQGNSA. Trimming shortened V by 5 bases and J by 4 bases, and 9 bases separated the two germline ends. This CDR3 is 12 amino acids long.